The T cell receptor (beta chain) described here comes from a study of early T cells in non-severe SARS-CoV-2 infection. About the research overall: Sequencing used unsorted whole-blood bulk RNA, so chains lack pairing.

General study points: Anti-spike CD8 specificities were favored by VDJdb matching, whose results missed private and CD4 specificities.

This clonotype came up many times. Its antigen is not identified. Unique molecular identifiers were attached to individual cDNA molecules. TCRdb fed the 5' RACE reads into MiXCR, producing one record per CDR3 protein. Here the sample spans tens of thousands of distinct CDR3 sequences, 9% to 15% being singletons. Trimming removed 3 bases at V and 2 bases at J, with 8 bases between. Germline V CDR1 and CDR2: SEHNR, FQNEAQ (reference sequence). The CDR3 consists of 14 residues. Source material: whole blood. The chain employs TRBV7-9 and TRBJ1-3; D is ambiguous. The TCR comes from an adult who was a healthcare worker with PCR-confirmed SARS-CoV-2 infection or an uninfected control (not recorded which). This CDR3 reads CASSLTVTGNTIYF. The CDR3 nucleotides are TGTGCCAGCAGCTTGACGGTTACTGGAAACACCATATATTTT.